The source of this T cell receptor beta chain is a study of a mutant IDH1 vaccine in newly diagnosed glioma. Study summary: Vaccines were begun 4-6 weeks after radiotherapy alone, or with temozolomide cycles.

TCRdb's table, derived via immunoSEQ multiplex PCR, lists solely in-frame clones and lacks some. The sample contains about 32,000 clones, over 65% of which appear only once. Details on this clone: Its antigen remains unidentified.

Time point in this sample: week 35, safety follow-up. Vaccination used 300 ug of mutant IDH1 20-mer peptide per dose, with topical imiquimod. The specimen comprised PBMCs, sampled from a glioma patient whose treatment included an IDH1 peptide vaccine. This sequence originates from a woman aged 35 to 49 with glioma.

The CDR3 nucleotides are TGTGCCAGCAGTGAAGAGGCTTCCTACGAGCAGTACTTC. It specifies CASSEEASYEQYF. The gene calls are TRBV6-1 and TRBJ2-7; no definite D call. The germline V gene encodes CDR1 MNHNS and CDR2 SASEGT. Deletions cut 1 base from V and 1 base from J, with 5 bases between. This CDR3 contains 13 residues.